This is a list of T cell receptor beta chains from one sample in a study of T cell responses to AZD1222 COVID-19 vaccine. Method: immunoSEQ multiplex PCR; TCRdb's copy keeps in-frame clones and lacks some. This table holds more than 50,000 clones, around 90% found once. Material: peripheral blood, obtained on day 0 of AZD1222 vaccination. Receptors originate from an adult in good health. CDR3s include the opening cysteine and the closing phenylalanine or tryptophan. The order of the fields is D gene, J gene, V gene, clone size, CDR3 protein, CDR3 DNA. A D gene is named only where the DNA matches it firmly. Only part of the rows carry a size: once, few, many, or a class if the clone is expanded.

>TRBD1|TRBJ2-5|TRBV30|NA
CALRQTGVETQYF
TGTGCCCTTAGGCAGACAGGGGTAGAGACCCAGTACTTC
>NA|TRBJ1-1|TRBV6-6|NA
CASSHPGLTGTEAFF
TGTGCCAGCAGTCACCCGGGTCTTACTGGCACTGAAGCTTTCTTT
>NA|TRBJ1-2|TRBV19|once
CASSIPAGEGYTF
TGTGCCAGTAGTATCCCGGCAGGGGAAGGCTACACCTTC
>NA|TRBJ1-1|TRBV5-1|NA
CASSPYAGNTEAFF
TGCGCCAGCAGCCCCTACGCGGGGAACACTGAAGCTTTCTTT
>TRBD1|TRBJ2-6|TRBV10-3|NA
CAISESIGQGSGANVLTF
TGTGCCATCAGTGAGTCGATTGGACAGGGATCTGGGGCCAACGTCCTGACTTTC
>TRBD1|TRBJ1-6|TRBV19|NA
CASRPTGSNSPLHF
TGTGCCAGTAGGCCGACAGGGAGTAATTCACCCCTCCACTTT
>NA|TRBJ1-2|TRBV6-5|NA
CASSYQGFYGYTF
TGTGCCAGCAGTTACCAGGGGTTCTATGGCTACACCTTC
>TRBD1|TRBJ1-2|TRBV2|NA
CASSFTGDGYTF
TGTGCCAGCAGTTTTACAGGGGACGGCTACACCTTC
>NA|TRBJ2-7|TRBV11-2|once
CASSLEDEQYF
TGTGCCAGCAGCCTAGAAGACGAGCAGTACTTC
>TRBD2|TRBJ2-1|TRBV6-5|NA
CASSLAGGPDIEQFF
TGTGCCAGCAGTCTAGCGGGGGGGCCGGATATTGAGCAGTTCTTC
>NA|TRBJ1-2|TRBV7-2|NA
CATWGRRGYTF
TGTGCCACTTGGGGGCGTCGTGGCTACACCTTC
>NA|TRBJ1-1|TRBV5-1|NA
CASSLDRRDTEAFF
TGCGCCAGCAGCTTGGACCGAAGAGACACTGAAGCTTTCTTT
>TRBD1|TRBJ1-2|TRBV6-5|once
CASTRGRGTNYGYTF
TGTGCCAGCACTCGTGGCAGGGGGACTAACTATGGCTACACCTTC
>TRBD1|TRBJ1-1|TRBV5-1|once
CASSIAGTVMNTEAFF
TGCGCCAGCAGCATAGCCGGGACAGTAATGAACACTGAAGCTTTCTTT
>NA|TRBJ1-1|TRBV7-9|NA
CASSLGRMIAEAFF
TGTGCCAGCAGCTTGGGGCGGATGATCGCTGAAGCTTTCTTT
>TRBD1|TRBJ1-3|TRBV12-5|NA
CASGLQGTGNTIYF
TGTGCTAGTGGTCTACAGGGGACTGGAAACACCATATATTTT
>TRBD2|TRBJ2-1|TRBV5-1|NA
CASSLGSGGASEQFF
TGCGCCAGCAGCTTGGGTAGCGGGGGGGCAAGTGAGCAGTTCTTC
>NA|TRBJ2-3|TRBV18|NA
CASSPGAGDTQYF
TGTGCCAGCTCACCCGGGGCTGGGGATACGCAGTATTTT
>TRBD1|TRBJ1-6|TRBV30|NA
CAWSVVTGNSPLHF
TGTGCCTGGAGTGTAGTGACAGGGAATTCACCCCTCCACTTT
>TRBD1|TRBJ1-6|TRBV2|NA
CAIHGTVDSPLHF
TGTGCCATCCACGGGACAGTCGATTCACCCCTCCACTTT
>NA|TRBJ2-2|TRBV30|NA
CALSVDGTGELFF
TGTGCCCTAAGTGTGGATGGGACCGGGGAGCTGTTTTTT
>NA|TRBJ2-1|TRBV27|NA
CASSFGAGGGSYNEQFF
TGTGCCAGCAGTTTCGGGGCAGGGGGAGGCTCCTACAATGAGCAGTTCTTC
>TRBD1|TRBJ1-5|TRBV27|NA
CASSRNPDRGSQPQHF
TGTGCCAGCAGTCGCAACCCGGACAGGGGAAGTCAGCCCCAGCATTTT
>NA|TRBJ1-3|TRBV10-2|NA
CASSEQGGGGNTIYF
TGCGCCAGCAGTGAACAGGGAGGGGGTGGAAACACCATATATTTT
>TRBD1|TRBJ1-2|TRBV10-3|NA
CAISVQGAGYGYTF
TGTGCCATCAGTGTACAGGGGGCCGGCTATGGCTACACCTTC
>NA|TRBJ1-2|TRBV23-1|NA
CASSPGHYRGYTF
TGCGCCAGCAGCCCGGGACACTATCGTGGCTACACCTTC
>NA|TRBJ2-1|TRBV19|NA
CASSRPNNEQFF
TGTGCCAGTAGTAGGCCAAACAATGAGCAGTTCTTC
>NA|TRBJ1-4|TRBV3-1/TRBV3-2|NA
CASSHRVTNEKLFF
TGTGCCAGCAGCCACAGGGTGACTAATGAAAAACTGTTTTTT
>NA|TRBJ2-5|TRBV5-1|NA
CASTLGLLPQETQYF
TGCGCCAGCACCCTGGGACTGCTCCCCCAAGAGACCCAGTACTTC
>NA|TRBJ1-3|TRBV6-5|NA
CASSYSNGGGYTIYF
TGTGCCAGCAGTTACTCGAACGGGGGCGGGTACACCATATATTTT
>NA|TRBJ1-3|TRBV19|NA
CASSILGFSGNTIYF
TGTGCCAGTAGTATTCTAGGATTCTCTGGAAACACCATATATTTT
>TRBD2|TRBJ2-7|TRBV3-1/TRBV3-2|NA
CASSPTLTSGGVYEQYF
TGTGCCAGCAGCCCAACCCTAACTAGCGGGGGGGTTTACGAGCAGTACTTC
>NA|TRBJ1-2|TRBV3-1/TRBV3-2|once
CASSQDGGRNGYTF
TGTGCCAGCAGCCAAGACGGGGGGCGAAATGGCTACACCTTC
>TRBD1|TRBJ1-6|TRBV3-1/TRBV3-2|NA
CASSYLGAQGPNSPLHF
TGTGCCAGCAGCTACCTGGGGGCACAGGGGCCTAATTCACCCCTCCACTTT
>NA|TRBJ1-2|TRBV18|NA
CASSPSGTATGGYTF
TGTGCCAGCTCACCCTCCGGGACGGCCACGGGTGGCTACACCTTC
>TRBD1|TRBJ2-5|TRBV18|NA
CASSPVGTGRETQYF
TGTGCCAGCTCACCAGTTGGGACAGGGAGGGAGACCCAGTACTTC
>TRBD2|TRBJ2-3|TRBV2|NA
CASRDGLARSTDTQYF
TGTGCCAGCAGGGACGGACTAGCGAGATCCACAGATACGCAGTATTTT
>NA|TRBJ2-3|TRBV7-9|NA
CASSFLADTQYF
TGTGCCAGCAGCTTCCTAGCAGATACGCAGTATTTT
>NA|TRBJ2-1|TRBV5-1|once
CASSYGAGGNEQFF
TGCGCCAGCAGCTACGGGGCTGGGGGGAATGAGCAGTTCTTC
>NA|TRBJ2-7|TRBV6-5|NA
CASRRDGDLALEQYF
TGTGCCAGCAGGAGGGATGGGGACCTAGCCCTCGAGCAGTACTTC
>NA|TRBJ1-2|TRBV3-1/TRBV3-2|NA
CASSQGQNYGYTF
TGTGCCAGCAGCCAAGGACAGAACTATGGCTACACCTTC
>TRBD2|TRBJ2-1|TRBV7-6|NA
CASSPLAGGSYNEQFF
TGTGCCAGCAGCCCCTTGGCGGGGGGATCCTACAATGAGCAGTTCTTC
>TRBD1|TRBJ2-6|TRBV3-1/TRBV3-2|NA
CASSRLKGATSGANVLTF
TGTGCCAGCAGCCGACTAAAGGGGGCCACCTCTGGGGCCAACGTCCTGACTTTC
>NA|TRBJ1-1|TRBV5-1|NA
CASSGEHRVLNTEAFF
TGCGCCAGCAGCGGAGAACACAGGGTCCTGAACACTGAAGCTTTCTTT
>TRBD2|TRBJ2-1|TRBV11-2|NA
CASSSQAGPSYNEQFF
TGTGCCAGCAGCTCCCAAGCGGGGCCCTCCTACAATGAGCAGTTCTTC
>TRBD2|TRBJ2-5|TRBV5-1|NA
CASSPAGGKEETQYF
TGCGCCAGCAGCCCCGCGGGGGGGAAAGAAGAGACCCAGTACTTC
>NA|TRBJ1-1|TRBV6-5|NA
CASERTFMNTEAFF
TGTGCCAGCGAAAGGACCTTCATGAACACTGAAGCTTTCTTT
>NA|TRBJ2-5|TRBV7-2|NA
CASSFASGARKTQYF
NA
>NA|TRBJ2-2|TRBV24-1|once
CATSDSRTAGELFF
TGTGCCACCAGTGATTCCCGGACTGCTGGGGAGCTGTTTTTT
>NA|TRBJ1-1|TRBV7-3|once
CASSLTEGTEAFF
TGTGCCAGCAGCTTAACGGAGGGCACTGAAGCTTTCTTT
>NA|TRBJ1-5|TRBV7-9|NA
CASSFGGGARQPQHF
TGTGCCAGCAGCTTTGGGGGGGGCGCTAGGCAGCCCCAGCATTTT
>NA|TRBJ1-2|TRBV12-3/TRBV12-4|NA
CASRPASAYGYTF
TGTGCCAGCAGACCGGCCAGTGCCTATGGCTACACCTTC
>NA|TRBJ2-3|TRBV5-8|once
CASSLAEVTDTQYF
TGTGCCAGCAGCTTGGCTGAGGTGACAGATACGCAGTATTTT
>TRBD2|TRBJ2-7|TRBV4-1|medium-sized
CASSQTWARGSYEQYF
TGCGCCAGCAGCCAGACATGGGCGCGGGGGTCCTACGAGCAGTACTTC
>NA|TRBJ2-7|TRBV11-1|NA
CASMGIEEQYF
TGTGCCAGCATGGGTATAGAGGAGCAGTACTTC
>NA|TRBJ1-4|TRBV18|NA
CASSPEQVGTNEKLFF
TGTGCCAGCTCACCGGAACAGGTTGGAACTAATGAAAAACTGTTTTTT
>NA|TRBJ2-3|TRBV15|once
CATSRDYGTDTQYF
TGTGCCACCAGCAGAGATTACGGGACAGATACGCAGTATTTT
>TRBD2|TRBJ2-3|TRBV19|NA
CASSTAPLAGGGDTQYF
TGTGCCAGTAGTACCGCCCCACTAGCGGGGGGAGGAGATACGCAGTATTTT
>NA|TRBJ1-1|TRBV4-1|NA
CASSGTPGLTEAFF
TGCGCCAGCAGCGGAACCCCGGGGTTGACTGAAGCTTTCTTT